This T cell receptor (beta chain) emerged from a study of blood T cells in healthy people across ages. A sample-barcoded 5' primer and a J-beta primer mix were used in a second PCR of roughly 6 to 11 cycles. TCRdb itself ran the 5' RACE reads through MiXCR, one entry per CDR3 protein. The sample has more than 650,000 distinct CDR3 sequences; 22% are singletons. Study-level results: Observed TCR beta diversity per million T cells went down as age went up. This fall followed a roughly linear course with age.

Per the germline V gene, CDR1 is SGHDN and CDR2 is FVKESK. The CDR3 has 15 residues. V was shortened by 8 bases and J by 8 bases, with 24 bases between the two germline ends. Concerning this clonotype: Its matching antigen is unknown.

The source is a man aged 70 or older in good health. The gene calls are TRBV14 and TRBJ1-2; D uncertain. The sample taken for sequencing was blood. CDR3 loop: CASGETGVSPGGYTF. The CDR3 DNA is TGTGCCAGCGGAGAAACCGGGGTTTCCCCCGGGGGCTACACCTTC.